These T cell receptor beta chains were read from a single sample in a study of cytomegalovirus exposure and HLA in healthy donors. Sequenced by immunoSEQ multiplex PCR; TCRdb stores in-frame clones only, minus some. The profile shows about 150,000 clones, about 80% of them singletons. Sequencing used PBMCs. The origin of the receptors is a middle-aged man in good health and CMV-seropositive. CDR3s include the opening cysteine and the closing phenylalanine or tryptophan.

j_call	v_call	cdr3_aa
TRBJ2-7	TRBV5-1	CASSTSGSGSYEQYF
TRBJ2-7	TRBV7-2	CASSLVSEQYF
TRBJ2-5	TRBV4-2	CASSPDRGRETQYF
TRBJ1-2	TRBV10-2	CASSRDRGYTF
TRBJ2-5	TRBV28	CASSGGGVQETQYF
TRBJ1-2	TRBV9	CASSVGTESYGYTF
TRBJ2-3	TRBV7-9	CARGAGESIAGESADTQYF
TRBJ1-2	TRBV5-8	CASSLKGAGSFYGYTF
TRBJ1-1	TRBV30	CAFGRGLTEAFF
TRBJ1-2	TRBV6-5	CASSELLGRGGYTF
TRBJ1-1	TRBV30	CAWSVLTGGTEAFF
TRBJ1-3	TRBV4-1	CASSAVRGGDTIYF
TRBJ1-4	TRBV7-9	CASSPMATTRVELNEKLFF
TRBJ2-1	TRBV9	CASSVGGRFYNEQFF
TRBJ2-1	TRBV2	CASNIHPPGEEEFF
TRBJ1-5	TRBV5-3	CARRPRTGNSNQPQHF
TRBJ2-1	TRBV6-1	CASSELWESAYNEQFF
TRBJ1-4	TRBV19	CASSPSWGPNEKLFF
TRBJ1-5	TRBV30	CAWSVKDSVPQHF
TRBJ1-4	TRBV7-6	CASSKLAGDEKLFF
TRBJ2-5	TRBV29-1	CSAFDRGETQYF
TRBJ2-7	TRBV9	CASSVVAGGSYEQYF
TRBJ1-2	TRBV6-1	CASSEWVQAVGGYTF
TRBJ2-1	TRBV4-1	CASSQDFASGIYNEQFF
TRBJ2-6	TRBV30	CAWRAGTAGANVLTF
TRBJ2-1	TRBV27	CASSFNMGSGEQFF
TRBJ2-7	TRBV25-1	CASSGGTEDFYEQYF
TRBJ2-2	TRBV2	CASSERGGTNTGELFF
TRBJ2-2	TRBV27	CASSLSGGSGGELFF
TRBJ2-1	TRBV6-5	CASSYQVNSYNEQFF
TRBJ1-3	TRBV7-9	CASSFFPSGGTGNTIYF
TRBJ2-3	TRBV7-9	CSSSLLAPTGMLDTQYF
TRBJ2-1	TRBV5-6	CASSWGLYHNEQFF
TRBJ1-3	TRBV28	CASTLGGHRNTIYF
TRBJ2-2	TRBV6-5	CASSSTGQGVFGELFF
TRBJ2-1	TRBV20-1	CSARRSEQFF
TRBJ2-2	TRBV27	CASSPVQAGELFF
TRBJ2-2	TRBV5-1	CASSAWGRESNTGELFF
.	TRBV6-1	CASSEVRRYNEQFF
TRBJ2-6	TRBV28	CASKGASGANVLTF
TRBJ2-7	TRBV10-3	CAISEEGGSRLDQYF
TRBJ2-7	TRBV27	CASSRLAGSEQYF
TRBJ1-1	TRBV27	CASSFLDRMNTEAFF
TRBJ1-4	TRBV6-5	CASRGQGHEKLFF
TRBJ2-5	TRBV4-2	CASSPGTSGRDAETQYF
TRBJ1-2	TRBV7-2	CASSLVGTGVYGYTF
TRBJ2-5	TRBV10-3	CAISPSDSQTQETQYF
TRBJ2-7	TRBV9	CASSSRTSDPYEQYF
TRBJ2-3	TRBV14	CASSPLGSGFTDTQYF
TRBJ2-5	TRBV5-1	CASRDNRARETQYF